What follows are 29 T cell receptor beta chains derived from one specimen sequenced in a study of technical replicates of blood from several donors. Here immunoSEQ multiplex PCR was the method, and the copy in TCRdb shows in-frame clones only, minus some. The repertoire holds about 68,000 clones, 95% to 97% seen once, with approximately 0.3% in the top ten. The sequenced sample was T cells isolated from PBMCs. The receptor set was obtained from a human donor in good health.

This chain joins TRBV18 and TRBJ1-2; TRBD1 might be the D (6 bases). V was clipped by 3 bases and J by 4 bases, with 12 bases between them. The germline gives CDR1 KGHSH, CDR2 LQKENI. The CDR3 runs 14 residues. CDR3 DNA sequence: TGTGCCAGCTCACCCCCGACAGGCACCTATGGCTACACCTTC. Amino acids: CASSPPTGTYGYTF.

The chain employs TRBV7-9 and TRBJ1-3; perhaps TRBD1 as D (6 bases). Trimming removed 6 bases at V and 2 bases at J, with 14 bases between. The CDR3 loop spans 15 amino acids. Looked up from germline, CDR1 is SEHNR and CDR2 is FQNEAQ (reference sequence). For the CDR3, the DNA is TGTGCCAGCAGGGCACAGGGAACGCCTGGAAACACCATATATTTT. Translating it yields CASRAQGTPGNTIYF. The whole variable domain, filled in from reference TRBV7-9 and TRBJ1-3, reads DTGVSQNPRHKITKRGQNVTFRCDPISEHNRLYWYRQTLGQGPEFLTYFQNEAQLEKSRLLSDRFSAERPKGSFSTLEIQRTEQGDSAMYLCASRAQGTPGNTIYFGEGSWLTVV.

The chain is built from TRBV6-5 and TRBJ2-5; tentative D call: TRBD1 (6 bases). Germline assignment: CDR1 MNHEY and CDR2 SVGAGI. The CDR3 extends over 14 amino acids. V was pared by 7 bases and J by 1 base, with 13 bases between. The CDR3 bases are TGTGCCAGCACCTCTCTAGGGGGCCAAGAGACCCAGTACTTC. Encoded protein: CASTSLGGQETQYF.

The V gene is TRBV2, the J gene TRBJ1-2; unclear D gene. Germline V gives CDR1 SNHLY, CDR2 FYNNEI. The CDR3 covers 12 residues. V was cut by 6 bases and J by 8 bases, with 13 bases left in between. DNA for the CDR3: TGTGCCAGCAGAGCAGAAGCGGGAGGCTACACCTTC. This translates into CASRAEAGGYTF.

This clone was observed a single time. This chain uses TRBV6-5 with TRBJ2-5; possible D gene TRBD2, 5 bases. The germline CDR1 and CDR2 sequences are MNHEY and SVGAGI. The CDR3 extends over 13 amino acids. Trimming took off 6 bases at V and 8 bases at J, with 16 bases between the two ends. In DNA, the CDR3 is TGTGCCAGCAGGACCTTACTAGGGCCAACCCAGTACTTC. Amino acids: CASRTLLGPTQYF.

The chain has TRBV5-1 and TRBJ2-5; the match to TRBD1 covers 7 bases. The CDR3 sequence is 16 residues long. J was trimmed by 3 bases and V by 2 bases; bases with no gene match: 10. Germline lookup yields CDR1 SGHRS and CDR2 YFSETQ. The CDR3 region has the DNA TGCGCCAGCAGCTTTGGCCAGACAGGGTTTGAAGAGACCCAGTACTTC. Translating gives CASSFGQTGFEETQYF.

The chain has TRBV11-2 and TRBJ2-1; TRBD2 agrees at 10 bases. This CDR3 is 16 amino acids long. Trimming cost V 1 base and J 5 bases; bases outside gene matches: 5. CDR1 SGHAT and CDR2 FQNNGV come from the germline V gene. The CDR3: CASSLVWLAGDNEQFF. The CDR3 bases are TGTGCCAGCAGCTTAGTATGGCTAGCGGGAGACAATGAGCAGTTCTTC.

This chain uses TRBV5-1 with TRBJ2-1; TRBD2 agrees at 10 bases. The CDR3 consists of 15 residues. The germline V gene has CDR1 SGHRS and CDR2 YFSETQ. With V trimmed by 2 bases and J by 2 bases, 1 base remained unmatched. The CDR3 loop reads CASSLTSGTYNEQFF. The CDR3 DNA reads TGCGCCAGCAGCTTAACTAGCGGGACCTACAATGAGCAGTTCTTC.

The rearrangement links TRBV27 to TRBJ2-7, with 8 bases aligning to TRBD2. J was trimmed by 3 bases and V by 7 bases; bases with no gene match: 11. Germline loops: CDR1 MNHEY, CDR2 SMNVEV (reference sequence). The CDR3 sequence is 15 residues long. CDR3 in amino acids: CASTKRAGAGYEQYF. DNA of the CDR3: TGTGCCAGCACGAAGAGAGCGGGAGCAGGCTACGAGCAGTACTTC.

This chain connects TRBV6-5 to TRBJ2-5; D gene uncertain. This CDR3 has 11 amino acids. Looked up from germline, CDR1 is MNHEY and CDR2 is SVGAGI. V was pared by 3 bases and J by 5 bases, with 4 bases between. In DNA, the CDR3 is TGTGCCAGCAGTTATTCTGAGACCCAGTACTTC. It codes for CASSYSETQYF.

The chain has TRBV28 and TRBJ1-1; 7 bases are shared with TRBD1. The V gene's germline CDR1 is MDHEN and CDR2 SYDVKM. The CDR3 extends over 15 amino acids. The ends lost 4 bases at V and 2 bases at J; junction bases unmatched: 7. CDR3 in DNA: TGTGCCAGCAGTTCCTTACAGGGGTTCAACACTGAAGCTTTCTTT. Encoded protein: CASSSLQGFNTEAFF.

Note on this clone: The identical CDR3 is also encoded by other nucleotide sequences in the sample. The V and J genes are TRBV27 and TRBJ1-5; 9 nucleotides agree with TRBD1. The CDR3 has 14 residues. Looked up from germline, CDR1 is MNHEY and CDR2 is SMNVEV (reference sequence). V dropped 5 bases and J dropped 4; count of bases not matched to a gene: 3. The CDR3 is CASSLQGANQPQHF. For the CDR3, the DNA is TGTGCCAGCAGTCTACAGGGGGCTAATCAGCCCCAGCATTTT.

V gene TRBV10-3 combines with J gene TRBJ2-1; D gene uncertain. Germline V CDR1 and CDR2: ENHRY, SYGVKD. The CDR3 covers 14 residues. V was trimmed by 6 bases and J by 6 bases, leaving 15 bases between them. The CDR3 DNA reads as TGTGCCATCAGCCCTAGTAAAACGGTCAATGAGCAGTTCTTC. This sequence encodes CAISPSKTVNEQFF.

Comment on this clone: Other DNA sequences in this sample translate to the same CDR3. The CDR3 loop reads CAWSRDRGPDTQYF. CDR3 sequence (DNA): TGTGCCTGGAGCCGGGACAGGGGCCCAGATACGCAGTATTTT. The chain joins TRBV30 to TRBJ2-3, with 10 bases fitting TRBD1. The V gene's germline CDR1 is GTSNPN and CDR2 SVGIG (reference sequence). The J segment lost 4 bases and the V segment lost 3 bases, leaving 4 bases of the junction unmatched. The CDR3 length is 14 residues. The variable domain in full, with the rest retrieved from reference TRBV30 and TRBJ2-3, is SQTIHQWPATLVQPVGSPLSLECTVEGTSNPNLYWYRQAAGRGLQLLFYSVGIGQISSEVPQNLSASRPQDRQFILSSKKLLLSDSGFYLCAWSRDRGPDTQYFGPGTRLTVL.

The chain has TRBV29-1 and TRBJ2-4; D unclear. V gave up 4 bases and J gave up 1 base, with 8 bases separating them. The CDR3 is made up of 13 amino acids. From germline, CDR1 is SQVTM and CDR2 ANQGSEA. The CDR3 spells CSVVIQAKNIQYF. For the CDR3, the DNA is TGCAGCGTTGTTATCCAGGCCAAAAACATTCAGTACTTC.

J is TRBJ1-5 and V is TRBV18; tentatively, D is TRBD1 (6 bases). CDR3 length: 15 amino acids. Germline lookup yields CDR1 KGHSH and CDR2 LQKENI. The germline V and J ends were trimmed by 2 bases and 6 bases, with 14 bases remaining between them. The DNA for the CDR3 is TGTGCCAGCTCACCAGTGGCAGAAGGGGGTCAGCCCCAGCATTTT. Translating gives CASSPVAEGGQPQHF. Complete variable domain (other parts from reference TRBV18 and TRBJ1-5): NAGVMQNPRHLVRRRGQEARLRCSPMKGHSHVYWYRQLPEEGLKFMVYLQKENIIDESGMPKERFSAEFPKEGPSILRIQQVVRGDSAAYFCASSPVAEGGQPQHFGDGTRLSIL.

This rearrangement joins TRBV28 to TRBJ1-2, with a tentative D call TRBD1 (6 bases). The CDR3 runs to 12 residues. V was clipped by 3 bases and J by 4 bases, with 6 bases between them. The germline V gene has CDR1 MDHEN and CDR2 SYDVKM. CDR3 in amino acids: CASSLTGYGYTF. Written as DNA, the CDR3 is TGTGCCAGCAGTTTGACAGGCTATGGCTACACCTTC.

This clone has just one count. The chain links TRBV9 to TRBJ2-1; 8 bases fit TRBD1. Losses at the gene ends were 4 bases for V and 2 bases for J; bases not matched to a gene: 5. CDR1 and CDR2 (germline): SGDLS, YYNGEE. The CDR3 is made up of 15 amino acids. The CDR3 DNA reads TGTGCCAGCAGCCAAACAGGGGGAGCCTACAATGAGCAGTTCTTC. It codes for CASSQTGGAYNEQFF.

The V gene is TRBV21-1, the J gene TRBJ2-2; the table's D call, TRBD1, was not checked against the DNA. TRBV21-1 is a pseudogene. This CDR3 is 19 amino acids long. The CDR3 spells CASSKARDRGPVVDGELFF. Here the CDR3 DNA reads TGTGCCAGCAGCAAAGCCAGGGACAGGGGGCCTGTTGTGGACGGGGAGCTGTTTTTT.

This chain uses TRBV30 with TRBJ2-7; weak D call: TRBD1 (5 bases). The V end lost 0 bases, the J end lost 6 bases, and 12 bases lay between the germline ends. Germline lookup yields CDR1 GTSNPN and CDR2 SVGIG (reference sequence). CDR3 length: 13 residues. CDR3 in amino acids: CAWSVSGALEQYF. The CDR3, as DNA: TGTGCCTGGAGTGTATCTGGGGCGCTCGAGCAGTACTTC.

The table lists this clone with a count of one. The chain links TRBV6-1 to TRBJ1-1; 8 bases match TRBD1. This CDR3 region has 18 residues. Trimming at V came to 1 base and at J to 6 bases, leaving 16 bases not matched to a gene. CDR1 is MNHNS, CDR2 SASEGT, per germline. The CDR3 nucleotides are TGTGCCAGCAGTGAAGAAGCAGGGGGCCTGGTAATATGGGCTGAAGCTTTCTTT. Its translation: CASSEEAGGLVIWAEAFF.

The chain uses TRBV4-3 and TRBJ2-3, with 12 bases identical to TRBD2. V gave up 4 bases and J gave up 6 bases; unmatched junction bases: 8. This CDR3 contains 16 residues. The germline V gene encodes CDR1 LGHNA and CDR2 YSLEER. The CDR3 region has the DNA TGCGCCAGCAGCCCGGCGCCTAGCGGGAGGGTCGATACGCAGTATTTT. The encoded protein is CASSPAPSGRVDTQYF.

The V gene is TRBV25-1, the J gene TRBJ2-1, with D possibly being TRBD2 (5 bases). V was shortened by 1 base and J by 8 bases, with 18 bases between the two germline ends. The germline V gene encodes CDR1 MGHDK and CDR2 SYGVNS. This CDR3 is built from 16 residues. CDR3 sequence: CASSESGHTPRDEQFF. The CDR3 region has the DNA TGTGCCAGCAGTGAATCTGGTCACACCCCGAGGGATGAGCAGTTCTTC. Complete variable domain (other parts from reference TRBV25-1 and TRBJ2-1): EADIYQTPRYLVIGTGKKITLECSQTMGHDKMYWYQQDPGMELHLIHYSYGVNSTEKGDLSSESTVSRIRTEHFPLTLESARPSHTSQYLCASSESGHTPRDEQFFGPGTRLTVL.

V is TRBV28 and J is TRBJ1-5; 8 positions match TRBD1. The V segment lost 6 bases and the J segment 5 bases; nucleotides outside the gene matches: 3. The CDR3 contains 13 residues. CDR1 is MDHEN, CDR2 SYDVKM, per germline. Here the CDR3 reads CASSQGAYQPQHF. CDR3 nucleotides: TGTGCCAGCAGCCAGGGGGCCTATCAGCCCCAGCATTTT.

The table lists this clone with a count of one. The chain has TRBV25-1 and TRBJ1-1; 7 bases agree with TRBD1. Germline V lookup: CDR1 MGHDK, CDR2 SYGVNS. Unmatched junction bases numbered 7, after V lost 8 bases and J lost 4 bases. The CDR3 extends over 13 amino acids. The CDR3 bases are TGTGCCAGCGCCACAGGGGAAAGCACTGAAGCTTTCTTT. This sequence encodes CASATGESTEAFF.

The genes are TRBV4-1 and TRBJ2-7, with D tentatively TRBD2 (6 bases). Germline values: CDR1 MGHRA, CDR2 YSYEKL. This CDR3 is 14 amino acids long. V shed 0 bases and J shed 4 bases, with 10 bases lying between them. CDR3 protein: CASSQDWGRYEQYF. CDR3 sequence (DNA): TGCGCCAGCAGCCAAGATTGGGGGAGGTACGAGCAGTACTTC.

This chain uses TRBV7-9 with TRBJ2-5, with D possibly matching TRBD2 (7 bases). Germline V gene lookup returns CDR1 SEHNR and CDR2 FQNEAQ (reference sequence). V lost 5 bases, J lost 2 bases, and 18 bases lay in between. CDR3 size: 16 residues. CDR3 DNA: TGTGCCAGCAGCCCGAGTTGGGGAGGGGGGCAAGAGACCCAGTACTTC. This codes for CASSPSWGGGQETQYF. Using reference TRBV7-9 and TRBJ2-5 for the parts outside the CDR3, the full variable domain is DTGVSQNPRHKITKRGQNVTFRCDPISEHNRLYWYRQTLGQGPEFLTYFQNEAQLEKSRLLSDRFSAERPKGSFSTLEIQRTEQGDSAMYLCASSPSWGGGQETQYFGPGTRLLVL.

The chain links TRBV13 to TRBJ1-2; D uncertain. Germline CDR1 reads PRHDT; CDR2 reads FYEKMQ (reference sequence). The CDR3 loop spans 14 amino acids. Deletions cut 4 bases from V and 5 bases from J, with 14 bases between. Here the CDR3 reads CASSSGGLLYGYTF. In DNA, the CDR3 is TGTGCCAGCAGCTCGGGAGGGCTTCTTTATGGCTACACCTTC.

The CDR3 sequence is CASSTTPGRREEKLFF. The CDR3 bases are TGTGCCAGTAGTACCACACCGGGACGGCGGGAGGAAAAACTGTTTTTT. V usage is TRBV19 and J usage is TRBJ1-4; a weak D match, TRBD1 (5 bases). The CDR3 runs 16 residues. Per the germline V gene, CDR1 is LNHDA and CDR2 is SQIVND (reference sequence). Trimming pared 4 bases from V and 8 bases from J, leaving 20 bases between.